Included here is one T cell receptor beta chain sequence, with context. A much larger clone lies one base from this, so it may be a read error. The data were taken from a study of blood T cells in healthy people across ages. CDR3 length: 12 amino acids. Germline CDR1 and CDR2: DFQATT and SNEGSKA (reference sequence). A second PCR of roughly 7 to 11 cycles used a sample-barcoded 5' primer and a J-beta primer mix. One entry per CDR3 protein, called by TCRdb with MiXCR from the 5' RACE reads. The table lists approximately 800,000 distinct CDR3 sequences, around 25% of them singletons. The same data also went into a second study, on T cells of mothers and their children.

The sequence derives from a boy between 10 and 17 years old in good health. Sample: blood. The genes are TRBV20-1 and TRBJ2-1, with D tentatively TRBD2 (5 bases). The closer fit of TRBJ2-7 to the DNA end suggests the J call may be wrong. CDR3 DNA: TGCAGCGGAACCAATGCGGGCTACGAGCAGTACTTC. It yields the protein CSGTNAGYEQYF.